This T cell receptor (beta chain) was captured by sequencing in a study of chemoradiotherapy in HPV16-positive cancers (dated by TCRdb to between 2021 and 2022). With regard to the full study: Candidate HPV-specific T-cell clones and common TCR motifs were defined through functional T-cell assays on cells from a couple of HPV16-positive patients. Whether T-cell immunity against the HPV oncoproteins E6 and E7 changes during chemoradiotherapy and whether survival is affected by this immunity were examined in the study. The candidate HPV-specific TCRs and motifs were subsequently tracked in TCR repertoires obtained from about 79 patients with HPV-related cancers.

Repertoires were sampled repeatedly over the course of chemoradiotherapy, so clonal expansion could be followed in the tumor microenvironment. The library came from the immunoSEQ multiplex PCR assay. Drawn from immuneACCESS, this table holds only the in-frame rearrangements with V and J called that TCRdb kept. Clones are partly lost; checked studies trace under half to an unresolved V gene and leave the rest unexplained. The sample table holds around 40,000 clones, of which around three quarters were seen once. The biggest ten clones account for 4.5% to 5.5% of the sample. With respect to this clone: Its antigen specificity is not known. Per-nucleotide qualities are absent, and no much larger clonotype sits a single base away.

General findings and caveats noted by the study authors: Expansion of candidate HPV-specific clones and E7-related TCR motifs was observed in the tumor microenvironment during treatment, whereas no such expansion was observed for non-HPV-specific T cells. Only a couple of HPV16-positive patients were used to derive the functional definition of HPV-specific T cells, and the survival association was reported for HPV16-positive patients. In HPV16-positive patients, expansion of HPV-responsive T cells during chemoradiotherapy was found to be associated with improved recurrence-free survival.

CDR1 and CDR2, per the germline V gene, are MGHRA and YSYEKL. The CDR3 contains 14 residues, cysteine and phenylalanine counted. Only the CDR3 region is kept as DNA, spanning 42 bases read in frame from base 1. V and J lose 3 bases and 6 bases, and a span of 11 bases separates them. The chain is assembled from TRBV4-1 and TRBJ2-2, with TRBD2 tentatively as D gene (7 bases match). The clonotype was recovered from a human donor with HPV-associated anogenital cancer. The sample consisted of blood, taken from a patient who underwent chemoradiotherapy. The DNA reads as follows: TGCGCCAGCAGCCATACAGGGAGGGCCGGGGAGCTGTTTTTT. Translated, this gives CASSHTGRAGELFF.